The entry below describes one T cell receptor (beta chain). The data derive from a study of blood T cell repertoires in COVID-19. Turning to the study itself: Whether acute or convalescent, the COVID-19 samples came from the United States, Italy and Spain.

Germline CDR1 is SGDLS and CDR2 is YYNGEE. The germline V and J ends were trimmed by 2 bases and 2 bases, with 4 bases remaining between them. The CDR3 contains 12 residues. Profiling relied on immunoSEQ multiplex PCR, and the TCRdb table lists in-frame clones only, not all of them. The sample shows 250,000 or so clones, roughly 77% of them seen only once. The sequenced sample consisted of peripheral blood. This TCR derives from a woman older than 75 with acute or convalescent COVID-19. The rearrangement joins TRBV9 to TRBJ1-2, with D unclear. In DNA, the CDR3 is TGTGCCAGCAGCGTTCAGAACTATGGCTACACCTTC. It encodes CASSVQNYGYTF. Supplemented by reference TRBV9 and TRBJ1-2, the full variable domain reads DSGVTQTPKHLITATGQRVTLRCSPRSGDLSVYWYQQSLDQGLQFLIQYYNGEERAKGNILERFSAQQFPDLHSELNLSSLELGDSALYFCASSVQNYGYTFGSGTRLTVV.